The present entry profiles one T cell receptor beta chain with its context. What it binds is unknown. The sample is drawn from a study of blood T cells in healthy people across ages. Whole-study results and caveats: Significant beta diversity loss was already apparent by age about 42, declining roughly linearly. Using unsorted PBMCs precluded a conclusive naive versus antigen-experienced comparison. Higher diversity, along with more naive CD4+ cells, distinguished long-lived donors from aged donors.

PCR was performed a second time for roughly 6 to 12 cycles using a sample-barcoded 5' primer and a J-beta primer mix. TCRdb itself ran the 5' RACE reads through MiXCR, one entry per CDR3 protein. The sample records hundreds of thousands of distinct CDR3 sequences, around 29% being singletons. CDR3 length equals 14 residues. From germline, CDR1 is SGHTA and CDR2 FQGNSA. Trimming removed 3 bases from V and 4 bases from J; junction bases left unmatched: 3. The chain carries TRBV7-2 and TRBJ1-1; 9 nucleotides match TRBD1. The clonotype originates from a woman between 70 and 85 years old in good health. The sample was blood. As DNA, the CDR3 is TGTGCCAGCAGCTTCCAGGACAGGGGCACTGAAGCTTTCTTT. Its protein product is CASSFQDRGTEAFF.